This T cell receptor (beta chain) derives from a study of response to subunit inactivated influenza vaccine. TCRdb ran MiXCR on the RT-PCR reads and lists one entry per CDR3 protein. Seen here are about 610,000 distinct CDR3 sequences, around 15% observed once, and the top ten hold 11%. As concerns this clonotype: Its antigen is not known.

Study conclusions and caveats: T cells newly recruited by each seasonal influenza vaccination are few, the authors suggested.

Germline V gene sequence: CDR1 LNHDA, CDR2 SQIVND (reference sequence). The length of the CDR3 is 14 residues. V shed 8 bases and J shed 0 bases, with 11 bases lying between them. The TCR was taken from a man in his fifties who received an inactivated influenza vaccine. The chain joins TRBV19 to TRBJ1-3; D is uncertain. The sample was PBMCs from blood, taken approximately 13 days after vaccination. This chain's CDR3 is CASGGADSGNTIYF. The CDR3 coding sequence is TGTGCCAGTGGAGGAGCTGACTCTGGAAACACCATATATTTT.